This T cell receptor beta chain was sequenced for a study of neoadjuvant anti-PD-1 for oral cavity cancer. At the level of the study: Patients without progression got a fourth dose around day 43.

The V segment lost 5 bases and the J segment 6 bases; nucleotides outside the gene matches: 7. The CDR3 spans 14 residues. CDR1 is SNHLY, CDR2 FYNNEI, per germline. Clones were read by immunoSEQ multiplex PCR, and TCRdb kept only the in-frame ones, dropping some. The sample shows some 14,000 clones, around 70% of them seen only once. This sample's time point: after neoadjuvant nivolumab, at surgical resection. No culture or expansion preceded analysis of these blood cells. Material: PBMCs, obtained after nivolumab (anti-PD-1) treatment. The receptor was derived from a person aged 35-79 years with oral cavity squamous cell carcinoma. The chain uses TRBV2 and TRBJ1-1; TRBD1 agrees at 9 bases. CDR3 sequence reads: CASSLTGGRAEAFF. The CDR3 DNA reads as TGTGCCAGCAGTTTAACAGGGGGCAGAGCTGAAGCTTTCTTT. The full variable domain, completed using reference TRBV2 and TRBJ1-1, is EPEVTQTPSHQVTQMGQEVILRCVPISNHLYFYWYRQILGQKVEFLVSFYNNEISEKSEIFDDQFSVERPDGSNFTLKIRSTKLEDSAMYFCASSLTGGRAEAFFGQGTRLTVV.